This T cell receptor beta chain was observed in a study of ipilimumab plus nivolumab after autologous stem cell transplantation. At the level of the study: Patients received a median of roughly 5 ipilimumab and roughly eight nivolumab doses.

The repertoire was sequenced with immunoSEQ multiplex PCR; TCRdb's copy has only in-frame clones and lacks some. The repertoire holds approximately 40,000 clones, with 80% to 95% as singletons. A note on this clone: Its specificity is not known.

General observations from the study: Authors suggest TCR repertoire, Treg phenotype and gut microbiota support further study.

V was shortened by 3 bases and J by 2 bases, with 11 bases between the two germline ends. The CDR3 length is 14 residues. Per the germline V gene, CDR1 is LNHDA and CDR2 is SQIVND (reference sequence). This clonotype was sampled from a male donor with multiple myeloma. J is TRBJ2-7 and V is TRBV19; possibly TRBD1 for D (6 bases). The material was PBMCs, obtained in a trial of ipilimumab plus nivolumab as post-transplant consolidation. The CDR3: CASSMQGQTYEQYF. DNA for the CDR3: TGTGCCAGTAGTATGCAGGGGCAAACCTACGAGCAGTACTTC.